A few counts support the clone carrying this TCR beta chain. Its specificity is not known. These data are taken from a study of beta chain features in type 1 diabetes. Purity exceeding 98% was reached by all sorted populations. Points from the study as a whole: The naive, central memory and Treg TCRB repertoires looked more alike in patients than they did in healthy donors.

Reverse transcription of all isolated RNA meant that expressed TCRB transcripts were sequenced. Data came from immunoSEQ multiplex PCR; TCRdb stores just in-frame clones and leaves some out. Counted here are almost 250,000 clones, 13% to 15% occurring once; the ten biggest clones make up 0.026%. V trimming: 3 bases; J trimming: 3 bases; junction bases outside the gene matches: 10. The CDR3 is 17 amino acids. Per the germline V gene, CDR1 is ENHRY and CDR2 is SYGVKD. The receptor was derived from a woman aged 35 to 49 in good health. The chain employs TRBV10-3 and TRBJ2-5; TRBD1 aligns across 10 bases. Sequenced input: naive CD4+ T cells from blood. CDR3 protein: CAISDPRQGQGEETQYF. The DNA of the CDR3 is TGTGCCATCAGTGACCCCCGCCAAGGACAGGGGGAAGAGACCCAGTACTTC.